The 2 T cell receptor beta chains in this list originate from one sample, sequenced in a study of CD8+CD57+ T cells in acquired aplastic anemia. Genomic DNA constituted the template upon which TCR beta VDJ and CDR3 profiling was performed. TCRdb fed the reads into MiXCR, producing one record per CDR3 protein. Of about 270,000 distinct CDR3 sequences in the sample, approximately 79% were seen once. Patients chosen for sequencing had CD8+CD57+ cells that had expanded, as shown by flow cytometry. Sequences were obtained from sorted CD4+, CD8+, or CD8+CD57+ T cells (not recorded which) from PBMCs. Receptors were obtained from a human donor with aplastic anemia.

This clonotype was seen ten or more times. The DNA for the CDR3 is TGTGCCAGCAGCTCGGGGACAGGGACTAACTATGGCTACACCTTC. This sequence encodes CASSSGTGTNYGYTF. The chain combines TRBV7-3 with TRBJ1-2; 9 nucleotides align to TRBD1. CDR3 length equals 15 residues. Trimming cost V 4 bases and J 0 bases; bases outside gene matches: 3. CDR1 SGHTA and CDR2 FQGTGA come from the germline V gene.

J is TRBJ2-1 and V is TRBV7-9; TRBD2 agrees at 8 bases. CDR3 size: 16 residues. The J segment lost 8 bases and the V segment lost 7 bases, leaving 16 bases of the junction unmatched. Germline V gene lookup returns CDR1 SEHNR and CDR2 FQNEAQ (reference sequence). The CDR3 DNA follows: TGTGCCAGCACAATTCAAGGAAGCGGGGGCAGCGATGAGCAGTTCTTC. Its translation: CASTIQGSGGSDEQFF.